This TCR beta chain came from a study of T-cell memory formation after mild COVID-19. TCRdb reanalysed the 5' RACE reads using MiXCR and keeps one entry per CDR3 protein. Of 150,000 to 200,000 distinct CDR3 sequences detected, around a tenth appear once; the ten largest clones hold approximately 3.4%. The CDR3 spans 17 residues. Germline V gene lookup returns CDR1 MNHEY and CDR2 SVGEGT. The V end was cut by 0 bases, the J end by 12 bases, with 24 bases between. The chain couples TRBV6-2 or TRBV6-3 to TRBJ2-1; D perhaps matches TRBD2 (5 bases). The sequence derives from a man aged 18 to 30 who had mild COVID-19 (a few samples of this study predate the infection). Cell type and time point are not known. Sequenced sample: PBMCs or a T cell subset sorted from them (not recorded which). The CDR3 DNA sequence: TGTGCCAGCAGTTACTCGATAGTCTTCGGGTCGGGCCGGGGGCAGTTCTTC. The encoded protein is CASSYSIVFGSGRGQFF.